Reported below is one TCR beta chain. The data belong to a study of control samples from healthy donors and cancer patients. Repertoires were generated with immunoSEQ multiplex PCR, while TCRdb's copy carries only in-frame clones and drops some. The data hold about 180,000 clones, with roughly nine tenths observed a single time. Germline loops: CDR1 MNHEY, CDR2 SVGAGI. The V gene lost 1 base and the J gene lost 9 bases, with 10 bases spanning the gap. This CDR3 comprises 14 residues. J is TRBJ1-6 and V is TRBV6-5; D uncertain. The sample comprised blood. The sequence was obtained from a man younger than 40 in good health. CDR3 in DNA: TGTGCCAGCAGTTACTATGACCGGGCTTCACCCCTCCACTTT. This translates into CASSYYDRASPLHF.